The present T cell receptor (beta chain) was sequenced within a study of OX40 agonist ivuxolimab in advanced cancers. At the level of the study: Ivuxolimab, an agonist antibody against OX40 (CD134), was given to patients. The study's findings and limits: People who partly responded at 0.1-3.0 mg/kg had some of the least clonal expansion seen. Clones of CD4+ and CD8+ blood T cells grew by week 6 at doses of 0.1 to 3.0 mg/kg.

The repertoire was sequenced with immunoSEQ multiplex PCR; TCRdb's copy has only in-frame clones and lacks some. The data hold 50,000 to 70,000 clones, with about 83% observed a single time. A note on this clone: What it binds is not known.

A history of autoimmune disease or systemic immunosuppression excluded patients. Germline CDR1 is GTSNPN and CDR2 is SVGIG (reference sequence). CDR3 length equals 14 residues. The V gene lost 3 bases and the J gene lost 0 bases, with 9 bases spanning the gap. V is TRBV30 and J is TRBJ2-1; D is undetermined. The source was CD4+ or CD8+ T cells sorted from blood, collected in a trial of the OX40 agonist ivuxolimab. This TCR derives from an adult with an advanced solid tumor such as melanoma, head and neck, liver or kidney cancer. Here the CDR3 reads CAWRGFGSYNEQFF. CDR3 coding DNA: TGTGCCTGGAGGGGGTTTGGCTCCTACAATGAGCAGTTCTTC. Supplemented by reference TRBV30 and TRBJ2-1, the full variable domain reads SQTIHQWPATLVQPVGSPLSLECTVEGTSNPNLYWYRQAAGRGLQLLFYSVGIGQISSEVPQNLSASRPQDRQFILSSKKLLLSDSGFYLCAWRGFGSYNEQFFGPGTRLTVL.